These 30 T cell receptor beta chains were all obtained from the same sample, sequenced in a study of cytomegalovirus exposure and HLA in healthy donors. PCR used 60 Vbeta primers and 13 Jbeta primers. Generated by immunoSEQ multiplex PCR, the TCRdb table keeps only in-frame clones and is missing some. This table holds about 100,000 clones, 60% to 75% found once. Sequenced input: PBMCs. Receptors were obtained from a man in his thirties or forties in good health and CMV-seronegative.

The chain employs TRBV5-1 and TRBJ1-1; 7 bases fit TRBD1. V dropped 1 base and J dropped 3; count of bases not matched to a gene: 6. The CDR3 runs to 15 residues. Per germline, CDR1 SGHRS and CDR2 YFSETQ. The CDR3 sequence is CASSLTGAGDTEAFF. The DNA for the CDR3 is TGCGCCAGCAGCTTGACAGGGGCCGGGGACACTGAAGCTTTCTTT.

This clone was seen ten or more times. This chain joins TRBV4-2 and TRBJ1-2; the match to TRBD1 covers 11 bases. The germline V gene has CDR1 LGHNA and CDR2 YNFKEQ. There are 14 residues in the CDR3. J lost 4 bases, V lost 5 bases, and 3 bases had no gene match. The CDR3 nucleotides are TGTGCCAGCAGCGGGACAGGGGGAAGCTATGGCTACACCTTC. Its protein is CASSGTGGSYGYTF.

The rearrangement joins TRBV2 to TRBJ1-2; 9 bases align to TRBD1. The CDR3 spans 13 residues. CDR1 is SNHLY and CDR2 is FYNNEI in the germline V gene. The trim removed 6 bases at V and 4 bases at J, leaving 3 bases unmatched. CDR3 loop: CASRDRGGYGYTF. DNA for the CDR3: TGTGCCAGCAGGGACAGGGGTGGCTATGGCTACACCTTC.

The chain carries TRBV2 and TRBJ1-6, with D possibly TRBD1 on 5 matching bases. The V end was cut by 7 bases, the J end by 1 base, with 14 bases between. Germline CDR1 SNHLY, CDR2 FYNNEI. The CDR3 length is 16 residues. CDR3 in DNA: TGTGCCAGCAAGGGGTTAGGGGCGTCCTATAATTCACCCCTCCACTTT. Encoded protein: CASKGLGASYNSPLHF. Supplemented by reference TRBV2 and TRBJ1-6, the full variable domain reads EPEVTQTPSHQVTQMGQEVILRCVPISNHLYFYWYRQILGQKVEFLVSFYNNEISEKSEIFDDQFSVERPDGSNFTLKIRSTKLEDSAMYFCASKGLGASYNSPLHFGNGTRLTVT.

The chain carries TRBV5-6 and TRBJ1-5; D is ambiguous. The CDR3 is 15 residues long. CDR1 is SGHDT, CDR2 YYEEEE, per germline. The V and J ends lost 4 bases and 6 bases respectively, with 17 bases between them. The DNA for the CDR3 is TGTGCCAGCAGCCCCGGACTTGAAGCGGGTCAGCCCCAGCATTTT. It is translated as CASSPGLEAGQPQHF. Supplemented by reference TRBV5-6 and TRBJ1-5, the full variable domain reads DAGVTQSPTHLIKTRGQQVTLRCSPKSGHDTVSWYQQALGQGPQFIFQYYEEEERQRGNFPDRFSGHQFPNYSSELNVNALLLGDSALYLCASSPGLEAGQPQHFGDGTRLSIL.

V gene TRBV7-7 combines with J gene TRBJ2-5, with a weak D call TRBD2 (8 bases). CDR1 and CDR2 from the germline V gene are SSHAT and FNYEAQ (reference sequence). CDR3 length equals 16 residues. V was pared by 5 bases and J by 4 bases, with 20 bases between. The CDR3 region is CASSPGTRGGGETQYF. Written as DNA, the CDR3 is TGTGCCAGCAGCCCGGGGACTAGAGGGGGCGGAGAGACCCAGTACTTC.

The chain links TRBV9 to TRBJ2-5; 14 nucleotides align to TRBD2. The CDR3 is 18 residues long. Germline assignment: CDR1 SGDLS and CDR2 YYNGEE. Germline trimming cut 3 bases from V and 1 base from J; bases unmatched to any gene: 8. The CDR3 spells CASSGIGLAGGLQETQYF. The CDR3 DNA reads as TGTGCCAGCAGCGGAATAGGACTAGCGGGGGGACTCCAAGAGACCCAGTACTTC.

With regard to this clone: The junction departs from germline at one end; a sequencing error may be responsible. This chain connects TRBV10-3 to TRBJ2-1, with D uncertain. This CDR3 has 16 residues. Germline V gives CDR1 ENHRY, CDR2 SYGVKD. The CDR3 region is CASSYSVTTIYNEQFF. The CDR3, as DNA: TGTGCCAGCAGTTACTCGGTTACCACTATCTACAATGAGCAGTTCTTC.

The CDR3 sequence is CASSAGIVSTEAFF. The CDR3, as DNA: TGTGCCAGCAGTGCAGGGATTGTTAGCACTGAAGCTTTCTTT. This sequence joins TRBV7-9 and TRBJ1-1, with D maybe TRBD1 (5 bases). In germline, CDR1 is SEHNR, CDR2 FQNEAQ (reference sequence). There are 14 residues in the CDR3. V was shortened by 6 bases and J by 4 bases, with 15 bases between the two germline ends.

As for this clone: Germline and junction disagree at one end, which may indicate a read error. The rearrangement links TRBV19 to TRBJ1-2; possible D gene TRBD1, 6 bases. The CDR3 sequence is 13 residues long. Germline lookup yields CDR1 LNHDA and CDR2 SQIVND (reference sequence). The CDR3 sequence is CVSRTTGDYGYTF. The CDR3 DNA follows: TGTGTCAGTAGGACGACAGGCGACTATGGCTACACCTTC.

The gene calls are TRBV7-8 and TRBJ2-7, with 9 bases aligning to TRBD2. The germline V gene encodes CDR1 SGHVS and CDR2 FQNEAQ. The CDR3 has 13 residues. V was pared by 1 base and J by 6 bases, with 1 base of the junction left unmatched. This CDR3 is CASSLGTSAEQYF. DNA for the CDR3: TGTGCCAGCAGCTTAGGGACTAGCGCCGAGCAGTACTTC.

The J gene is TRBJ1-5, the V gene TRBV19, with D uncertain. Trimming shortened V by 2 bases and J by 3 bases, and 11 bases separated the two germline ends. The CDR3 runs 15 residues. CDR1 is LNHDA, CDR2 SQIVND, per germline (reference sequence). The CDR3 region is CASSISGPNNQPQHF. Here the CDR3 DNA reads TGTGCCAGTAGTATAAGTGGCCCAAACAATCAGCCCCAGCATTTT.

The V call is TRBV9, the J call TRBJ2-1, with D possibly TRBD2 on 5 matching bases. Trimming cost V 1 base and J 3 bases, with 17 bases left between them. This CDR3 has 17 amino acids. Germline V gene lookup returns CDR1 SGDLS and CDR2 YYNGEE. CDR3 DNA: TGTGCCAGCAGCGTAAAGTCCCCATCTCGGGACTACAATGAGCAGTTCTTC. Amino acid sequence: CASSVKSPSRDYNEQFF.

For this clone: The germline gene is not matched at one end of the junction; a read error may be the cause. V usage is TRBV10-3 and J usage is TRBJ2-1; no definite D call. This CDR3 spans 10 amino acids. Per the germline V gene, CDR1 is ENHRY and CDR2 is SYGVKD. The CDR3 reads CASEENEQFF. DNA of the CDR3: TGCGCCAGCGAGGAAAATGAGCAGTTCTTC.

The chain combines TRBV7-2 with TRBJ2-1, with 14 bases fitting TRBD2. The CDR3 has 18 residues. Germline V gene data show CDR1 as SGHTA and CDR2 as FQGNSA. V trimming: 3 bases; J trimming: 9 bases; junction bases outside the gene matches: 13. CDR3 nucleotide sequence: TGTGCCAGCAGCTTTTTCACAGGGACTAGCGGGAGTTTTGGTGAGCAGTTCTTC. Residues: CASSFFTGTSGSFGEQFF.

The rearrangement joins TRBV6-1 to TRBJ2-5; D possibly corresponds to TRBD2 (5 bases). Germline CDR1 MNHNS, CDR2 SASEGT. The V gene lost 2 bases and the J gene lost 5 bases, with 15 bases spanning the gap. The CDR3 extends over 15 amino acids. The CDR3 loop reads CASSELTPGKETQYF. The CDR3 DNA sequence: TGTGCCAGCAGTGAACTTACTCCCGGGAAGGAGACCCAGTACTTC.

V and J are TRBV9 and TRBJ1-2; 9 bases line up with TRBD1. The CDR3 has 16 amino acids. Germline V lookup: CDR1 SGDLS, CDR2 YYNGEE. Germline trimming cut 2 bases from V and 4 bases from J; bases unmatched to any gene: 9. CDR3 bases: TGTGCCAGCAGCGTGACAGCTCGGGACAGGGCCTATGGCTACACCTTC. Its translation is CASSVTARDRAYGYTF.

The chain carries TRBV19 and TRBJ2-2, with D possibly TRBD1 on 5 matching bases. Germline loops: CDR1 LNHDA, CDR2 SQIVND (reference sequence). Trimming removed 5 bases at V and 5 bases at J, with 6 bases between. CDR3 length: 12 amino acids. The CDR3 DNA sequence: TGTGCCAGTAGTTCAGGGACCGGGGAGCTGTTTTTT. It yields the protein CASSSGTGELFF.

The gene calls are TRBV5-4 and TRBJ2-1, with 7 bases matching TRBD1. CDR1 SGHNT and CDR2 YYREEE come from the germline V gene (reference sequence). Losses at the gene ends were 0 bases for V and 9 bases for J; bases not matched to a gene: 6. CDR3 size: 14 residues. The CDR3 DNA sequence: TGTGCCAGCAGCTTGGCTCAGGGGGAAGCTGAGCAGTTCTTC. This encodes CASSLAQGEAEQFF.

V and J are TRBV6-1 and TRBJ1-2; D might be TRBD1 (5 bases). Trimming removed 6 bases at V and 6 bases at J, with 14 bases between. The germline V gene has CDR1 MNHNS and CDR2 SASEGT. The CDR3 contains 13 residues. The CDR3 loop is CASRPPGGDGYTF. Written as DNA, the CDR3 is TGTGCCAGCAGGCCGCCCGGGGGAGATGGCTACACCTTC.

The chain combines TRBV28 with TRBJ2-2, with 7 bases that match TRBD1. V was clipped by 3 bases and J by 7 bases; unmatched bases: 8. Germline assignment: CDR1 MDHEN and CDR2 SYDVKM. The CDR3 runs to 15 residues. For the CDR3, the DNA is TGTGCCAGCAGTTTTTTGACAGGGATCGACGGGGAGCTGTTTTTT. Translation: CASSFLTGIDGELFF.

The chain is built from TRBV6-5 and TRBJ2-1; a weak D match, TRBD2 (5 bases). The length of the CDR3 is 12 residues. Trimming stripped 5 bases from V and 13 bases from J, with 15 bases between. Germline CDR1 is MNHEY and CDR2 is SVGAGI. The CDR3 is CASSTGLSEQFF. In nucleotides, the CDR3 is TGTGCCAGCAGTACCGGACTGAGTGAACAGTTCTTC.

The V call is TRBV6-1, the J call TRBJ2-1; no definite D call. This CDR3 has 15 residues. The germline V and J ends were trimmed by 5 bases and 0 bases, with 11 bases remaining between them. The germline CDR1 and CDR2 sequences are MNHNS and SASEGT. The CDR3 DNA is TGTGCCAGCAGTTCCACCTGGAGCTCCTACAATGAGCAGTTCTTC. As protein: CASSSTWSSYNEQFF.

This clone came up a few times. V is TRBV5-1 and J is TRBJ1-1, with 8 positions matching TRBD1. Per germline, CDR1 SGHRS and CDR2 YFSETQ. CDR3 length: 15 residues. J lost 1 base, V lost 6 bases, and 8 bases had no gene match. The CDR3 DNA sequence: TGCGCCAGCAAATCAACAGGGGGTTCGAACACTGAAGCTTTCTTT. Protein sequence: CASKSTGGSNTEAFF.

The CDR3 here is CAWRATASEQYF. The CDR3, as DNA: TGTGCCTGGAGAGCGACAGCTAGCGAGCAGTACTTC. The V gene is TRBV30, the J gene TRBJ2-7; D is possibly TRBD1 (5 bases). Between the trimmed V and J ends, which lost 3 bases and 6 bases, there was a span of 12 bases. Germline CDR1 is GTSNPN and CDR2 is SVGIG (reference sequence). The CDR3 has 12 amino acids. The entire variable domain, with the rest obtained from reference TRBV30 and TRBJ2-7, is as follows: SQTIHQWPATLVQPVGSPLSLECTVEGTSNPNLYWYRQAAGRGLQLLFYSVGIGQISSEVPQNLSASRPQDRQFILSSKKLLLSDSGFYLCAWRATASEQYFGPGTRLTVT.

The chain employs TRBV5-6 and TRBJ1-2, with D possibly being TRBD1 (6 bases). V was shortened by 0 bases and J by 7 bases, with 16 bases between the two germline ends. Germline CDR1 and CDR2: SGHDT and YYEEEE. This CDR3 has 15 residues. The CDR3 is CASSLGSVGQSGYTF. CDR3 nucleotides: TGTGCCAGCAGCTTGGGATCGGTTGGACAGAGTGGCTACACCTTC.

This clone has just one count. The CDR3: CSALAGRGRTDTQYF. The CDR3 nucleotides read TGCAGCGCCCTTGCGGGCAGGGGGCGGACAGATACGCAGTATTTT. J is TRBJ2-3 and V is TRBV29-1; 8 bases are a match to TRBD1. The CDR3 contains 15 residues. Germline lookup yields CDR1 SQVTM and CDR2 ANQGSEA. Trimming took 7 bases from V and 3 from J; bases not matched to a gene: 12.

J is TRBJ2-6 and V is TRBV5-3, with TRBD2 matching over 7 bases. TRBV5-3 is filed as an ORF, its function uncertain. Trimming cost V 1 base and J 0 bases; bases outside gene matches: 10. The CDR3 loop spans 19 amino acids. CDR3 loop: CARSLRGELKNSGANVLTF. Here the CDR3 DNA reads TGTGCCAGAAGCTTGCGGGGGGAACTTAAAAACTCTGGGGCCAACGTCCTGACTTTC.

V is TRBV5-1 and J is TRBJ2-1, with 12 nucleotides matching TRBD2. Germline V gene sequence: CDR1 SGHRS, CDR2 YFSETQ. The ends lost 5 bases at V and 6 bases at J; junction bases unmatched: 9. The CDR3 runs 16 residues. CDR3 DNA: TGCGCCAGCAGTTATGCACTAGCGGGAGGTCGCAATGAGCAGTTCTTC. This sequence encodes CASSYALAGGRNEQFF.

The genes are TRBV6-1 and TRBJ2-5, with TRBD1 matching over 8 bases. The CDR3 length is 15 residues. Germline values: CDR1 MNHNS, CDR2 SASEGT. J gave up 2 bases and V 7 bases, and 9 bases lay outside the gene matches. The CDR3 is CASIRGPRPQETQYF. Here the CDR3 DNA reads TGTGCCAGCATCAGGGGGCCGAGACCTCAAGAGACCCAGTACTTC.